The 24 T cell receptor beta chains below were found in one sample sequenced in a study of blood T cell repertoires in COVID-19. Profiled with immunoSEQ multiplex PCR; TCRdb holds only in-frame clones, not every one. The table shows 150,000 or so clones, with approximately 78% occurring only once. Sequenced sample: peripheral blood. The receptors come from a human donor with acute or convalescent COVID-19. The donor label of this sample is uncertain.

V and J are TRBV7-2 and TRBJ1-1; 7 bases are a match to TRBD1. The trim removed 6 bases at V and 3 bases at J, leaving 7 bases unmatched. CDR3 length: 14 amino acids. Per the germline V gene, CDR1 is SGHTA and CDR2 is FQGNSA. CDR3 region: CASRAGTEYTEAFF. In nucleotides, the CDR3 is TGTGCCAGCAGGGCCGGGACAGAATACACTGAAGCTTTCTTT.

The chain uses TRBV12-2 and TRBJ1-4; the D call in the table, TRBD1, was not verified against the DNA. TRBV12-2 constitutes a pseudogene. The CDR3 consists of 20 residues. This CDR3 reads CASRHHTRGRGFDMDEKLFF. CDR3 nucleotide sequence: TGTGCAAGTCGCCATCATACCAGGGGGCGCGGTTTCGATATGGATGAAAAACTGTTTTTT.

Worth noting for this clone: Distinct nucleotide sequences in the sample also encode this CDR3. The rearrangement joins TRBV18 to TRBJ2-1; TRBD2 matches 7 bases. CDR3 length: 15 residues. With 3 bases clipped from V and 3 bases from J, the junction kept 5 bases outside the gene matches. Germline assignment: CDR1 KGHSH and CDR2 LQKENI. The CDR3 protein is CASSPERGGYNEQFF. The CDR3 nucleotides read TGTGCCAGCTCACCTGAGCGGGGTGGCTACAATGAGCAGTTCTTC. Full variable domain (remainder filled in from reference TRBV18 and TRBJ2-1): NAGVMQNPRHLVRRRGQEARLRCSPMKGHSHVYWYRQLPEEGLKFMVYLQKENIIDESGMPKERFSAEFPKEGPSILRIQQVVRGDSAAYFCASSPERGGYNEQFFGPGTRLTVL.

This chain connects TRBV7-9 to TRBJ2-5; tentative D call: TRBD1 (6 bases). V lost 5 bases, J lost 4 bases, and 11 bases lay in between. Germline CDR1 and CDR2: SEHNR and FQNEAQ (reference sequence). The CDR3 runs 13 residues. For the CDR3, the DNA is TGTGCCAGCAGCCCAGGGGTCGCAGAGACCCAGTACTTC. Translating it yields CASSPGVAETQYF.

This clone occurred once. This chain links TRBV7-3 with TRBJ2-7; 7 bases match TRBD2. CDR3 size: 13 residues. Germline-derived CDR1 and CDR2 are SGHTA and FQGTGA. With 8 bases clipped from V and 0 bases from J, the junction kept 4 bases outside the gene matches. The CDR3 sequence: CASVRGSSYEQYF. The CDR3 DNA reads as TGTGCCAGCGTGCGGGGGAGCTCCTACGAGCAGTACTTC.

The chain links TRBV7-6 to TRBJ1-6, with D maybe TRBD1 (6 bases). The CDR3 sequence is 14 residues long. V lost 3 bases to trimming and J lost 6 bases, with 9 bases between them. The germline V gene encodes CDR1 SGHVS and CDR2 FNYEAQ. The CDR3 reads CASSLGAGNSPLHF. DNA for the CDR3: TGTGCCAGCAGCTTGGGGGCGGGTAATTCACCCCTCCACTTT.

The V gene is TRBV2, the J gene TRBJ2-5, with TRBD1 matching over 7 bases. There are 14 residues in the CDR3. Trimming took 7 bases from V and 2 from J; bases not matched to a gene: 7. Germline V gene sequence: CDR1 SNHLY, CDR2 FYNNEI. The CDR3 coding sequence is TGTGCCAGCAACCTCATCAGGGGGCAAGAGACCCAGTACTTC. This codes for CASNLIRGQETQYF.

A word on this clone: Different DNA sequences within this sample yield the same CDR3. CDR3 in DNA: TGTGCCATCAGTGATGGACAGAGCAATCAGCCCCAGCATTTT. Translated, it gives CAISDGQSNQPQHF. The rearrangement joins TRBV10-3 to TRBJ1-5, with a tentative D call TRBD1 (6 bases). The V and J ends lost 3 bases and 1 base respectively, with 7 bases between them. The germline V gene has CDR1 ENHRY and CDR2 SYGVKD. There are 14 residues in the CDR3.

J is TRBJ1-1 and V is TRBV7-2; TRBD1 matches at 7 bases. With V trimmed by 4 bases and J by 3 bases, 2 bases remained unmatched. CDR1 is SGHTA, CDR2 FQGNSA, per germline. The CDR3 totals 13 residues. CDR3 nucleotide sequence: TGTGCCAGCAGCTCACAGGGGTACACTGAAGCTTTCTTT. Translating gives CASSSQGYTEAFF. Full variable domain (missing parts from reference TRBV7-2 and TRBJ1-1): GAGVSQSPSNKVTEKGKDVELRCDPISGHTALYWYRQSLGQGLEFLIYFQGNSAPDKSGLPSDRFSAERTGGSVSTLTIQRTQQEDSAVYLCASSSQGYTEAFFGQGTRLTVV.

This clone was recorded many times. The V and J genes are TRBV5-4 and TRBJ1-1; TRBD1 agrees at 9 bases. CDR1 is SGHNT, CDR2 YYREEE, per germline (reference sequence). After removal of 6 bases from V and 3 bases from J, the junction contained 15 bases not matched to a gene. This CDR3 has 17 residues. CDR3 protein: CASKTDQTGGLYTEAFF. The CDR3 nucleotides read TGTGCCAGCAAAACTGACCAGACAGGGGGTTTGTACACTGAAGCTTTCTTT. The whole variable domain, filled in from reference TRBV5-4 and TRBJ1-1, reads ETGVTQSPTHLIKTRGQQVTLRCSSQSGHNTVSWYQQALGQGPQFIFQYYREEENGRGNFPPRFSGLQFPNYSSELNVNALELDDSALYLCASKTDQTGGLYTEAFFGQGTRLTVV.

CDR3 nucleotides: TGTGCCAGCAGCGAATTCCAGGGGGCCACTGAAGCTTTCTTT. It translates to CASSEFQGATEAFF. This chain joins TRBV7-2 and TRBJ1-1, with 8 bases lining up with TRBD1. Germline V gene sequence: CDR1 SGHTA, CDR2 FQGNSA. There are 14 residues in the CDR3. V shed 5 bases and J 4 bases; nucleotides not matched to a gene: 6.

The J gene is TRBJ1-2, the V gene TRBV6-5; tentative D call: TRBD1 (6 bases). CDR1 MNHEY and CDR2 SVGAGI come from the germline V gene. The CDR3 contains 13 residues. V lost 2 bases, J lost 3 bases, and 7 bases lay in between. The CDR3 bases are TGTGCCAGCAGTTACCACAGGGACTATGGCTACACCTTC. This encodes CASSYHRDYGYTF.

This sequence joins TRBV5-4 and TRBJ1-3; D may be TRBD1 (5 bases). Germline assignment: CDR1 SGHNT and CDR2 YYREEE (reference sequence). The V gene lost 3 bases and the J gene lost 0 bases, with 16 bases spanning the gap. The CDR3 has 17 residues. The CDR3 region is CASSSRQKLNSGNTIYF. CDR3 bases: TGTGCCAGCAGCTCAAGACAGAAACTTAACTCTGGAAACACCATATATTTT.

This clone was seen at least ten times. The chain carries TRBV6-4 and TRBJ1-5; 7 bases match TRBD1. The germline V gene has CDR1 MRHNA and CDR2 SNTAGT. This CDR3 is built from 15 residues. Trimming removed 6 bases from V and 0 bases from J; junction bases left unmatched: 5. In DNA form, the CDR3 reads TGTGCCAGCAGCCCCAGGGGGAATAGCAATCAGCCCCAGCATTTT. It is translated as CASSPRGNSNQPQHF.

V gene TRBV4-3 combines with J gene TRBJ1-5, with TRBD1 identical over 7 bases. Germline loops: CDR1 LGHNA, CDR2 YSLEER. The J segment lost 5 bases and the V segment lost 5 bases, leaving 3 bases of the junction unmatched. This CDR3 is 13 amino acids long. The DNA for the CDR3 is TGCGCCAGCAGCATAGACAGGGATCAGCCCCAGCATTTT. The encoded protein is CASSIDRDQPQHF.

Only a few counts were recorded for this clone. The rearrangement links TRBV4-1 to TRBJ2-1; 8 bases are shared with TRBD2. V lost 4 bases and J lost 7; bases outside the gene matches: 18. From germline, CDR1 is MGHRA and CDR2 YSYEKL. CDR3 length: 18 residues. The CDR3 here is CASSPGPPTSGGKNEQFF. DNA of the CDR3: TGCGCCAGCAGCCCCGGACCCCCAACGAGCGGGGGTAAAAATGAGCAGTTCTTC.

V and J are TRBV7-2 and TRBJ1-3; D possibly corresponds to TRBD1 (5 bases). V was shortened by 5 bases and J by 2 bases, with 10 bases between the two germline ends. Germline V lookup: CDR1 SGHTA, CDR2 FQGNSA. The CDR3 totals 14 residues. CDR3 sequence: CASSGGGPGNTIYF. The CDR3 DNA sequence: TGTGCCAGCAGCGGGGGAGGGCCTGGAAACACCATATATTTT. The full variable domain, with the rest looked up from reference TRBV7-2 and TRBJ1-3, is GAGVSQSPSNKVTEKGKDVELRCDPISGHTALYWYRQSLGQGLEFLIYFQGNSAPDKSGLPSDRFSAERTGGSVSTLTIQRTQQEDSAVYLCASSGGGPGNTIYFGEGSWLTVV.

The chain employs TRBV9 and TRBJ2-3; possible D gene TRBD1, 5 bases. Germline loops: CDR1 SGDLS, CDR2 YYNGEE. Trimming shortened V by 0 bases and J by 3 bases, and 14 bases separated the two germline ends. The CDR3 totals 16 residues. The CDR3 DNA reads TGTGCCAGCAGCGTAGCAGGGATTCCGGAGACAGATACGCAGTATTTT. It specifies CASSVAGIPETDTQYF.

The CDR3 sequence is CASSFFYEQYF. Here the CDR3 DNA reads TGTGCCAGCAGCTTCTTCTACGAGCAGTACTTC. The genes are TRBV7-2 and TRBJ2-7; D is unclear. This CDR3 is 11 amino acids long. The V gene's germline CDR1 is SGHTA and CDR2 FQGNSA. With 3 bases removed from V and 3 bases from J, the gap between germline ends came to 3 bases.

The chain links TRBV5-6 to TRBJ2-5; the D gene is possibly TRBD2 (5 bases). This CDR3 is 15 amino acids long. V was shortened by 7 bases and J by 7 bases, with 23 bases between the two germline ends. Germline CDR1 and CDR2: SGHDT and YYEEEE. CDR3 nucleotide sequence: TGTGCCAGCTCCCCCCCCCGAGGGTCGAAAGGGACCCAGTACTTC. Translation: CASSPPRGSKGTQYF.

The chain is built from TRBV4-1 and TRBJ1-2, with D unclear. The length of the CDR3 is 15 residues. V was clipped by 0 bases and J by 5 bases, with 13 bases between them. CDR1 and CDR2 (germline): MGHRA, YSYEKL. CDR3 in DNA: TGCGCCAGCAGCCAAGAGAGTACCGCTCGTTATGGCTACACCTTC. Protein: CASSQESTARYGYTF.

This CDR3 is CASSPTHTGGGEAFF. Here the CDR3 DNA reads TGTGCCAGCAGCCCCACACACACAGGGGGAGGTGAAGCTTTCTTT. The V and J genes are TRBV7-6 and TRBJ1-1; TRBD1 agrees at 8 bases. The V gene end was trimmed by 5 bases and the J gene end by 7 bases; junction bases not matched to a gene: 12. This CDR3 has 15 residues. CDR1 and CDR2 from the germline V gene are SGHVS and FNYEAQ.

The chain has TRBV20-1 and TRBJ1-6, with TRBD1 identical over 7 bases. V shed 3 bases, J shed 8 bases, and the junction held 7 bases outside the gene matches. Germline CDR1 is DFQATT and CDR2 is SNEGSKA (reference sequence). This CDR3 has 14 amino acids. CDR3 bases: TGCAGTGCTAGTTACGGGACAGCCTATTCACCCCTCCACTTT. This sequence encodes CSASYGTAYSPLHF.

The rearrangement uses TRBV18 and TRBJ2-7; TRBD2 agrees at 9 bases. Per the germline V gene, CDR1 is KGHSH and CDR2 is LQKENI. This CDR3 contains 15 residues. V dropped 5 bases and J dropped 4; count of bases not matched to a gene: 9. The CDR3 DNA follows: TGTGCCAGCTCATCCCAGCGGGGGGTGTTATACGAGCAGTACTTC. Translation gives CASSSQRGVLYEQYF.